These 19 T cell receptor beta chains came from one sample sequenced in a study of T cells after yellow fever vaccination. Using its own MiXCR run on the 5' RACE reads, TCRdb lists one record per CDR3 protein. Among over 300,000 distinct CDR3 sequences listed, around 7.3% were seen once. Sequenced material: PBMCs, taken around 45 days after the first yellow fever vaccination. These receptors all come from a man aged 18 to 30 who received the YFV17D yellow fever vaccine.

CDR3 bases: TGTGCCAGCAGGATCGGACAGGACACCGGGGAGCTGTTTTTT. This codes for CASRIGQDTGELFF. The rearrangement uses TRBV28 and TRBJ2-2, with 7 bases aligning to TRBD1. This CDR3 spans 14 amino acids. From germline, CDR1 is MDHEN and CDR2 SYDVKM. V gave up 6 bases and J gave up 3 bases; unmatched junction bases: 4.

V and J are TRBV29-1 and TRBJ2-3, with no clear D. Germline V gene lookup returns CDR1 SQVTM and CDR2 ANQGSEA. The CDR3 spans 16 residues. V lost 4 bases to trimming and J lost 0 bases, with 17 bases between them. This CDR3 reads CSVGVLGSPSTDTQYF. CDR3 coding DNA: TGCAGCGTTGGGGTTCTCGGGTCCCCTAGCACAGATACGCAGTATTTT.

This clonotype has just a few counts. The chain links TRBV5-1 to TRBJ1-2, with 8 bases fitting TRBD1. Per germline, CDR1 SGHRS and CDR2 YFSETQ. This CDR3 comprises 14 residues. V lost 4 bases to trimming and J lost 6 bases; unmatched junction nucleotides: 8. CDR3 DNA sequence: TGCGCCAGCAGCCTCTATAGGACAGGGAATGGCTACACCTTC. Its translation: CASSLYRTGNGYTF.

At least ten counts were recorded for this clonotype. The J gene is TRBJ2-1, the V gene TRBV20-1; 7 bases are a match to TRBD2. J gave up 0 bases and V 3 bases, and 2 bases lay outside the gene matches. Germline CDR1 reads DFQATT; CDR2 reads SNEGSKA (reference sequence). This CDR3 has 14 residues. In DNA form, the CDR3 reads TGCAGTGCTAGCGGGGGGAGCTCCTACAATGAGCAGTTCTTC. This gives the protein CSASGGSSYNEQFF.

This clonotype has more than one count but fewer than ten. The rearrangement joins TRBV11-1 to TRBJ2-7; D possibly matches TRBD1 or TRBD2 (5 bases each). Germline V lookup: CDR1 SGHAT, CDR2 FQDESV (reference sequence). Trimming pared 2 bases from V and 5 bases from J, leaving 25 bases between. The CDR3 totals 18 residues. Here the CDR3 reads CASSLLGPRPSPEDEQYV. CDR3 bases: TGTGCCAGCAGCTTACTGGGACCCCGCCCCTCTCCCGAGGACGAGCAGTACGTC.

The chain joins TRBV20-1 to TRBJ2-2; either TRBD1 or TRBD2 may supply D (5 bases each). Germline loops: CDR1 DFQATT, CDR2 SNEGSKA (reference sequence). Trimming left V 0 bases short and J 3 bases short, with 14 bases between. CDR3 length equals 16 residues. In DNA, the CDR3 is TGCAGTGCTAGAGATCTCAGGGTCGGGGACACCGGGGAGCTGTTTTTT. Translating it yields CSARDLRVGDTGELFF.

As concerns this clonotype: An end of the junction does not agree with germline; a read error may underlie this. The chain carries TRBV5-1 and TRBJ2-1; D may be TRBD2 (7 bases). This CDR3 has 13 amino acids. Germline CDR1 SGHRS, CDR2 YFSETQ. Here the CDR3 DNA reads TGCGCCAGCAGCTTGTTGGGCGGGGGCCTGCAAATCTTC. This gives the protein CASSLLGGGLQIF.

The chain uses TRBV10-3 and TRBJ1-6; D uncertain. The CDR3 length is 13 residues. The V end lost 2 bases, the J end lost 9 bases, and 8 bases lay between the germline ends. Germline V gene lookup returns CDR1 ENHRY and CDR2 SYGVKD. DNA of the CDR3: TGTGCCATCAGTGAGGTCCCCTCTTCACCCCTCCACTTT. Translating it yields CAISEVPSSPLHF.

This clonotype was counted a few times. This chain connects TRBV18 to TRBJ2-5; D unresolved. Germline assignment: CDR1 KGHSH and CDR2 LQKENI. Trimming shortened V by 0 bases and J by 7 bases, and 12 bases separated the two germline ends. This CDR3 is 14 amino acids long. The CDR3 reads CASSPPPEKGTQYF. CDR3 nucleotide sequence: TGTGCCAGCTCACCACCGCCTGAGAAGGGGACCCAGTACTTC. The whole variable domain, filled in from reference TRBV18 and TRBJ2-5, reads NAGVMQNPRHLVRRRGQEARLRCSPMKGHSHVYWYRQLPEEGLKFMVYLQKENIIDESGMPKERFSAEFPKEGPSILRIQQVVRGDSAAYFCASSPPPEKGTQYFGPGTRLLVL.

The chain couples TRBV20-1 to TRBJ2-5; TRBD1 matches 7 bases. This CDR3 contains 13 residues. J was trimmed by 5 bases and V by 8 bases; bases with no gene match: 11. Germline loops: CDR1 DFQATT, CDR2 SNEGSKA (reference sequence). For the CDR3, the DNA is TGCAGTCCCTTGAGACAGGGATGGGAGACCCAGTACTTC. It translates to CSPLRQGWETQYF.

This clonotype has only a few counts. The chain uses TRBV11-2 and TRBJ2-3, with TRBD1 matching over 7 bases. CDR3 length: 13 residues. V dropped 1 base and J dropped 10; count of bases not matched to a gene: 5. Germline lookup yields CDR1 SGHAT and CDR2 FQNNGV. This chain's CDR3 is CASSLGQGVPQYF. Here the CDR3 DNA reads TGTGCCAGCAGCTTAGGTCAGGGGGTCCCGCAGTATTTT.

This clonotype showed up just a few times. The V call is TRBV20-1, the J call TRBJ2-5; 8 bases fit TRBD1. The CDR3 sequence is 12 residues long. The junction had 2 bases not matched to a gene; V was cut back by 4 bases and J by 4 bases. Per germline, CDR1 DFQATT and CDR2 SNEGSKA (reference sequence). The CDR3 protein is CSANRGRETQYF. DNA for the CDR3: TGCAGTGCTAACAGGGGGAGAGAGACCCAGTACTTC.

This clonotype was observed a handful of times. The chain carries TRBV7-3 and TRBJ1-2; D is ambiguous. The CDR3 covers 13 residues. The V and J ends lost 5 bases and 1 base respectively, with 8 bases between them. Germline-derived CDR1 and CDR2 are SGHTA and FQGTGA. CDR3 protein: CASSPDINYGYTF. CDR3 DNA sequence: TGTGCCAGCAGCCCTGACATTAACTATGGCTACACCTTC. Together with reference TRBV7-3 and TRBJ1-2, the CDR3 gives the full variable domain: GAGVSQTPSNKVTEKGKYVELRCDPISGHTALYWYRQSLGQGPEFLIYFQGTGAADDSGLPNDRFFAVRPEGSVSTLKIQRTERGDSAVYLCASSPDINYGYTFGSGTRLTVV.

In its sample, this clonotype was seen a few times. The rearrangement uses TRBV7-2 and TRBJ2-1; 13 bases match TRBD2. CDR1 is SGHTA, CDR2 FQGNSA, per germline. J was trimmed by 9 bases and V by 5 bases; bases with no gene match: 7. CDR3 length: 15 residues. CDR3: CASSPTSGGPGEQFF. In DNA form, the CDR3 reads TGTGCCAGCAGCCCGACTAGCGGGGGGCCGGGTGAGCAGTTCTTC. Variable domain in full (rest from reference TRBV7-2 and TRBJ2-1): GAGVSQSPSNKVTEKGKDVELRCDPISGHTALYWYRQSLGQGLEFLIYFQGNSAPDKSGLPSDRFSAERTGGSVSTLTIQRTQQEDSAVYLCASSPTSGGPGEQFFGPGTRLTVL.

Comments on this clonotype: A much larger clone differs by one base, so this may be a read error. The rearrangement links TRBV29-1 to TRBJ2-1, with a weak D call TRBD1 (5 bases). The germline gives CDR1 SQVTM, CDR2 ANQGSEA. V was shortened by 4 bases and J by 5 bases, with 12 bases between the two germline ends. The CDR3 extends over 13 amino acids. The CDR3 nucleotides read TGCAGCGTTGGAACAAGGGGCCACAATGAGCAGTTCTTC. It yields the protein CSVGTRGHNEQFF.

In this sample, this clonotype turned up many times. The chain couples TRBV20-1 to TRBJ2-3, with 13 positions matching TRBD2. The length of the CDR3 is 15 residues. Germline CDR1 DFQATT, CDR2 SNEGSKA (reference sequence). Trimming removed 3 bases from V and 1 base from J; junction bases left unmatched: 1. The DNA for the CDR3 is TGCAGTGCTAGTGGACTAGCGGGGGGCACAGATACGCAGTATTTT. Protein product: CSASGLAGGTDTQYF.

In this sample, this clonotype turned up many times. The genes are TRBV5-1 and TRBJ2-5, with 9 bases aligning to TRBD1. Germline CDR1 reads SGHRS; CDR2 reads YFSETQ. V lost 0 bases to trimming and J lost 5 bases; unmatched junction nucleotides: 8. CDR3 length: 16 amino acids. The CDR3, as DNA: TGCGCCAGCAGCTTGGAACCGGGACAGGGTTGGGAGACCCAGTACTTC. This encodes CASSLEPGQGWETQYF. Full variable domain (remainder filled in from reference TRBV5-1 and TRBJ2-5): KAGVTQTPRYLIKTRGQQVTLSCSPISGHRSVSWYQQTPGQGLQFLFEYFSETQRNKGNFPGRFSGRQFSNSRSEMNVSTLELGDSALYLCASSLEPGQGWETQYFGPGTRLLVL.

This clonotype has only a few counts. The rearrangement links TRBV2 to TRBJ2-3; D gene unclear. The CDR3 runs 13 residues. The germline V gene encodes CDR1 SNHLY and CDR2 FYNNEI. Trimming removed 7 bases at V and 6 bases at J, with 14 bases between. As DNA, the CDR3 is TGTGCCAGCACCGAAAATAGAAGGGATACGCAGTATTTT. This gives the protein CASTENRRDTQYF.

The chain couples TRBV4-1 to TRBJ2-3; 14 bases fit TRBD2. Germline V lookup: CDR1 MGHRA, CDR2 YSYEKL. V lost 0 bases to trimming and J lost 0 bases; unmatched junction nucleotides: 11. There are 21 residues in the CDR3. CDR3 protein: CASSQDRGGTSGGPSTDTQYF. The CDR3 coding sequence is TGCGCCAGCAGCCAAGATAGAGGGGGGACTAGCGGGGGCCCTAGCACAGATACGCAGTATTTT.